The 20 T cell receptor beta chains below were found in one sample sequenced in a study of OX40 agonist ivuxolimab in advanced cancers. The data were produced by immunoSEQ multiplex PCR, yet TCRdb's version contains in-frame clones alone and is incomplete. The sample has about 120,000 clones; over 85% are singletons. The input for sequencing was CD4+ or CD8+ T cells sorted from blood, taken in a trial of the OX40 agonist ivuxolimab. These receptors were taken from an adult with an advanced solid tumor such as melanoma, head and neck, liver or kidney cancer.

The chain couples TRBV14 to TRBJ2-6; possibly TRBD1 or TRBD2 for D (6 bases each). The V end lost 3 bases, the J end lost 2 bases, and 23 bases lay between the germline ends. CDR3 length equals 20 residues. Germline V CDR1 and CDR2: SGHDN, FVKESK. The CDR3 DNA reads as TGTGCCAGCAGCCAGGTCCGGTTAGGGGGACTGAACCCTGGGGCCAACGTCCTGACTTTC. This sequence encodes CASSQVRLGGLNPGANVLTF.

The rearrangement uses TRBV19 and TRBJ2-5, with 8 bases identical to TRBD2. The CDR3 is 16 amino acids. Germline CDR1 is LNHDA and CDR2 is SQIVND (reference sequence). V shed 5 bases and J 0 bases; nucleotides not matched to a gene: 8. CDR3 protein: CASSPTSGSYQETQYF. CDR3 in DNA: TGTGCCAGTAGTCCTACTAGCGGCTCGTACCAAGAGACCCAGTACTTC.

V gene TRBV11-3 combines with J gene TRBJ1-4; 7 bases fit TRBD1. The CDR3 consists of 16 residues. Trimming at V came to 1 base and at J to 9 bases, leaving 11 bases not matched to a gene. The germline V gene encodes CDR1 SGHNT and CDR2 YENEEA. In nucleotides, the CDR3 is TGTGCCAGCAGCTTAGGGCCGACAGGGACGGCCCAAAAACTGTTTTTT. This translates into CASSLGPTGTAQKLFF. Combining the CDR3 with reference TRBV11-3 and TRBJ1-4 gives the whole variable domain EAGVVQSPRYKIIEKKQPVAFWCNPISGHNTLYWYLQNLGQGPELLIRYENEEAVDDSQLPKDRFSAERLKGVDSTLKIQPAELGDSAVYLCASSLGPTGTAQKLFFGSGTQLSVL.

This sequence joins TRBV7-2 and TRBJ2-2; a weak D match, TRBD2 (6 bases). V was trimmed by 4 bases and J by 8 bases, leaving 20 bases between them. CDR3 length: 16 residues. Germline values: CDR1 SGHTA, CDR2 FQGNSA. CDR3 coding DNA: TGTGCCAGCAGCTCGTTGGTTGTTGGAGGGCCGGGGGAGCTGTTTTTT. It specifies CASSSLVVGGPGELFF.

V usage is TRBV19 and J usage is TRBJ2-3; 7 positions agree with TRBD2. Trimming took 8 bases from V and 5 from J; bases not matched to a gene: 16. From germline, CDR1 is LNHDA and CDR2 SQIVND (reference sequence). The CDR3 consists of 16 residues. CDR3 protein: CASRLTSAPSQDTQYF. Here the CDR3 DNA reads TGTGCCAGTCGTCTAACTAGCGCACCGTCCCAAGATACGCAGTATTTT.

V and J are TRBV5-4 and TRBJ1-2, with D unclear. V was shortened by 2 bases and J by 4 bases, with 9 bases between the two germline ends. Germline values: CDR1 SGHNT, CDR2 YYREEE (reference sequence). The CDR3 contains 13 residues. CDR3 sequence: CASSFSRSYGYTF. The CDR3 DNA is TGTGCCAGCAGCTTCTCACGGAGCTATGGCTACACCTTC.

The chain joins TRBV2 to TRBJ1-5; D not resolved. CDR3 length: 14 residues. Trimming took 1 base from V and 7 from J, leaving 11 bases between them. Per germline, CDR1 SNHLY and CDR2 FYNNEI. DNA of the CDR3: TGTGCCAGCAGTGAAGACAGCCTAGGGCAGCCCCAGCATTTT. Translated, it gives CASSEDSLGQPQHF.

This clone has a single count. The chain recombines TRBV6-5 with TRBJ2-1; D perhaps matches TRBD2 (6 bases). Per germline, CDR1 MNHEY and CDR2 SVGAGI. The V end was cut by 5 bases, the J end by 7 bases, with 18 bases between. The CDR3 contains 15 residues. CDR3 bases: TGTGCCAGCAGTCGGGGGACTCCAATATTGAATGAGCAGTTCTTC. This sequence encodes CASSRGTPILNEQFF.

V usage is TRBV4-2 and J usage is TRBJ2-5; D call uncertain. The CDR3 consists of 13 residues. V lost 2 bases and J lost 0, with 4 bases in between. Germline V gene sequence: CDR1 LGHNA, CDR2 YNFKEQ. The CDR3 sequence: CASSQPYQETQYF. DNA for the CDR3: TGTGCCAGCAGCCAACCATACCAAGAGACCCAGTACTTC.

The chain couples TRBV28 to TRBJ1-2; the match to TRBD1 covers 7 bases. Germline trimming cut 3 bases from V and 4 bases from J; bases unmatched to any gene: 8. There are 15 residues in the CDR3. Looked up from germline, CDR1 is MDHEN and CDR2 is SYDVKM. CDR3 amino acids: CASSLTGRKFYGYTF. In DNA form, the CDR3 reads TGTGCCAGCAGTTTGACAGGGCGAAAGTTCTATGGCTACACCTTC.

V usage is TRBV28 and J usage is TRBJ2-7; D may be TRBD2 (6 bases). Trimming shortened V by 6 bases and J by 0 bases, and 15 bases separated the two germline ends. CDR1 MDHEN and CDR2 SYDVKM come from the germline V gene. This CDR3 spans 15 amino acids. CDR3: CASRRREVGSYEQYF. The CDR3, as DNA: TGTGCCAGCAGACGAAGGGAGGTAGGCTCCTACGAGCAGTACTTC.

The chain links TRBV7-2 to TRBJ2-3; possibly TRBD2 for D (6 bases). The V gene lost 5 bases and the J gene lost 5 bases, with 20 bases spanning the gap. The CDR3 extends over 16 amino acids. From germline, CDR1 is SGHTA and CDR2 FQGNSA. Written as DNA, the CDR3 is TGTGCCAGCAGCCTACTAGCCCTGAAGGCTGAAGATACGCAGTATTTT. Its translation is CASSLLALKAEDTQYF.

The rearrangement links TRBV5-1 to TRBJ2-7, with 9 bases that match TRBD2. The CDR3 is made up of 17 amino acids. Germline CDR1 and CDR2: SGHRS and YFSETQ. The V segment lost 0 bases and the J segment 2 bases; nucleotides outside the gene matches: 9. CDR3 sequence reads: CASSLGGLARATYEQYF. CDR3 sequence (DNA): TGCGCCAGCAGCTTGGGTGGACTAGCGAGAGCGACCTACGAGCAGTACTTC.

The chain couples TRBV6-5 to TRBJ1-2; no definite D call. Germline CDR1 and CDR2: MNHEY and SVGAGI. V was trimmed by 6 bases and J by 6 bases, leaving 8 bases between them. CDR3 length equals 11 residues. CDR3 amino acids: CASRPRDGYTF. The CDR3, as DNA: TGTGCCAGCAGGCCTCGGGATGGCTACACCTTC.

V gene TRBV18 combines with J gene TRBJ1-6, with D perhaps matching TRBD1 (6 bases). V shed 7 bases and J shed 7 bases, with 11 bases lying between them. The CDR3 covers 13 residues. Germline V gene lookup returns CDR1 KGHSH and CDR2 LQKENI. The CDR3 here is CASFQGLNSPLHF. The CDR3 DNA follows: TGTGCCAGCTTTCAGGGGCTCAATTCACCCCTCCACTTT.

In this sample, this clone turned up a few times. The chain has TRBV7-9 and TRBJ2-3; 7 bases map to TRBD2. Trimming removed 6 bases from V and 5 bases from J; junction bases left unmatched: 8. This CDR3 region has 14 residues. CDR1 SEHNR and CDR2 FQNEAQ come from the germline V gene (reference sequence). The CDR3 loop reads CASRRSSGVDTQYF. CDR3 DNA: TGTGCCAGCAGGCGCTCTAGCGGAGTAGATACGCAGTATTTT.

The J gene is TRBJ2-1, the V gene TRBV7-9; 16 bases line up with TRBD2. V dropped 5 bases and J dropped 15; count of bases not matched to a gene: 7. This CDR3 region has 14 residues. In germline, CDR1 is SEHNR, CDR2 FQNEAQ (reference sequence). This chain's CDR3 is CASSKTGTSGRAFF. The CDR3 region has the DNA TGTGCCAGCAGCAAGACTGGGACTAGCGGGAGGGCGTTCTTC.

The rearrangement joins TRBV9 to TRBJ2-7, with a tentative D call TRBD1 (7 bases). CDR1 is SGDLS, CDR2 YYNGEE, per germline. This CDR3 contains 14 residues. V was shortened by 0 bases and J by 5 bases, with 12 bases between the two germline ends. The CDR3 loop reads CASSVVGRGDEQYF. The CDR3 coding sequence is TGTGCCAGCAGCGTAGTCGGCAGGGGGGACGAGCAGTACTTC.

The V and J genes are TRBV28 and TRBJ2-7; 7 bases align to TRBD1. The CDR3 sequence is 14 residues long. Per germline, CDR1 MDHEN and CDR2 SYDVKM. J was trimmed by 1 base and V by 1 base; bases with no gene match: 1. CDR3 sequence: CASSLLGQSYEQYF. Written as DNA, the CDR3 is TGTGCCAGCAGTTTATTGGGACAGTCCTACGAGCAGTACTTC.

This chain connects TRBV7-2 to TRBJ1-3; no firm D call. The CDR3 consists of 14 residues. Germline V lookup: CDR1 SGHTA, CDR2 FQGNSA. Trimming took off 1 base at V and 3 bases at J, with 7 bases between the two ends. The CDR3 DNA follows: TGTGCCAGCAGCTTAGTTGAAGGTGGAAACACCATATATTTT. Its translation is CASSLVEGGNTIYF.